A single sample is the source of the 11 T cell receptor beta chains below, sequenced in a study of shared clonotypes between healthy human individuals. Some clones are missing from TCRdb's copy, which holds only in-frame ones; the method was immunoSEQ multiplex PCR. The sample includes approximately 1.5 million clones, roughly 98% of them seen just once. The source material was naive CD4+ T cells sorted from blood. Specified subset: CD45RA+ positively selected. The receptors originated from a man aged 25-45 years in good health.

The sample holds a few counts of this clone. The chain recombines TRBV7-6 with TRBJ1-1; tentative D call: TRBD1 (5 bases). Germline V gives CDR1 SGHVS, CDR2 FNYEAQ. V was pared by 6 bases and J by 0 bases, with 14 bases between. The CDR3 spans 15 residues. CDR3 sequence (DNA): TGTGCCAGCAGTCAAAGCCAGGGACTGAACACTGAAGCTTTCTTT. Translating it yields CASSQSQGLNTEAFF.

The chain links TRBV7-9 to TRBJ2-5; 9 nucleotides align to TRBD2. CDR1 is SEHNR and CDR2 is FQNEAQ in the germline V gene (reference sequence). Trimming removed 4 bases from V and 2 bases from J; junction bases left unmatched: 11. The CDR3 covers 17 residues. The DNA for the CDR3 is TGTGCCAGCAGCTATCTCTTAGCGGGAGTGGGTCAAGAGACCCAGTACTTC. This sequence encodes CASSYLLAGVGQETQYF.

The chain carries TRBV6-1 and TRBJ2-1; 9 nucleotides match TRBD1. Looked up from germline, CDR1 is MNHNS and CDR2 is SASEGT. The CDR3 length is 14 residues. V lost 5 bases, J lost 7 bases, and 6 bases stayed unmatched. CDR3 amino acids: CASSLRTGDNEQFF. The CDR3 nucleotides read TGTGCCAGCAGTCTGCGGACAGGGGATAATGAGCAGTTCTTC.

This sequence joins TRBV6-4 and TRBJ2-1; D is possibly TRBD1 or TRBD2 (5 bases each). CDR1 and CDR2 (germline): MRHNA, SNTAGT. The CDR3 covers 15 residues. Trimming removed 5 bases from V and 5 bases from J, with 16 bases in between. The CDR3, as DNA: TGTGCCAGCAGTTCCGGGACGGCGAATAACAATGAGCAGTTCTTC. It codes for CASSSGTANNNEQFF.

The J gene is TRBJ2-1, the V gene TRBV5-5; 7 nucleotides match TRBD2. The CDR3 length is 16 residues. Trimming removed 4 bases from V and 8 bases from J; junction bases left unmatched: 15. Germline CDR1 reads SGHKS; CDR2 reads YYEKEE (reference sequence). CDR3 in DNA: TGTGCCAGCAGCCCCACCCGGGGGAGGGCCCTGCATGAGCAGTTCTTC. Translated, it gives CASSPTRGRALHEQFF.

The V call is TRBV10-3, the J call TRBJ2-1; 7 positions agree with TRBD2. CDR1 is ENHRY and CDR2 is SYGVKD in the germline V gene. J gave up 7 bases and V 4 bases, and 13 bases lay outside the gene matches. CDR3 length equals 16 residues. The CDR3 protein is CAISGPRGRDLNEQFF. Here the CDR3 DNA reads TGTGCCATCAGTGGCCCACGGGGGAGGGACCTAAATGAGCAGTTCTTC.

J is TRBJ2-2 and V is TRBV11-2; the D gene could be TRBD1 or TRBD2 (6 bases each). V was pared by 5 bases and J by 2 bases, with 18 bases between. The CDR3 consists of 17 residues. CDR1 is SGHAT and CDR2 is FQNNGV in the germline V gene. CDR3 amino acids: CASSRSAGQLNTGELFF. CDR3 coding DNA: TGTGCCAGCAGCCGTTCGGCGGGACAACTTAACACCGGGGAGCTGTTTTTT.

The CDR3 loop is CASSTRGGTSLDEQFF. The DNA of the CDR3 is TGTGCCAGCAGCACCCGGGGGGGGACCTCCCTGGATGAGCAGTTCTTC. The chain combines TRBV9 with TRBJ2-1, with 8 bases lining up with TRBD2. The CDR3 covers 16 residues. From germline, CDR1 is SGDLS and CDR2 YYNGEE. V lost 4 bases, J lost 8 bases, and 14 bases stayed unmatched.

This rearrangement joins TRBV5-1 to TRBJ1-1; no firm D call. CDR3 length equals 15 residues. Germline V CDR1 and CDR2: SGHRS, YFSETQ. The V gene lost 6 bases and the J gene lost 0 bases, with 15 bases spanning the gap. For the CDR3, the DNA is TGCGCCAGCACCTCCCTTGACGGACTGAACACTGAAGCTTTCTTT. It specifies CASTSLDGLNTEAFF.

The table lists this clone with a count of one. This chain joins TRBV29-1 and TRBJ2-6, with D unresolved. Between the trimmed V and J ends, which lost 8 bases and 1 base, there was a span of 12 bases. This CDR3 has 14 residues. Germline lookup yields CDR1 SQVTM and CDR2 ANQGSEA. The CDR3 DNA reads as TGCAGCACCCTGGGCCAATCTGGGGCCAACGTCCTGACTTTC. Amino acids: CSTLGQSGANVLTF.

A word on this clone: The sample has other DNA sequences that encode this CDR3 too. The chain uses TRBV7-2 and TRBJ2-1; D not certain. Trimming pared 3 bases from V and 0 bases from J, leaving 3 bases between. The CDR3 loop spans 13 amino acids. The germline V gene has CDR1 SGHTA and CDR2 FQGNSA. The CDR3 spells CASSFLSYNEQFF. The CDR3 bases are TGTGCCAGCAGCTTCCTCTCCTACAATGAGCAGTTCTTC. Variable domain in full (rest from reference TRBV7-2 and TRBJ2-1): GAGVSQSPSNKVTEKGKDVELRCDPISGHTALYWYRQSLGQGLEFLIYFQGNSAPDKSGLPSDRFSAERTGGSVSTLTIQRTQQEDSAVYLCASSFLSYNEQFFGPGTRLTVL.